This TCR beta chain was retrieved from a study of T cell responses to AZD1222 COVID-19 vaccine listed by TCRdb under 2021. In terms of the full investigation: AZD1222 recipients whose second dose came at about 4 weeks and those whose second dose came at about 12 weeks were combined into one group, since spike-specific TCR depth and breadth did not differ between the two schedules. TCR sequencing covered over 230 trial participants: 200 to 210 given two doses of AZD1222 and 26 given two doses of MenACWY control vaccine. Trial participants were enrolled into age subgroups of 18-55, 56-69 and 70-plus years, which contained approximately 150, 30 and 60 TCR-sequenced participants, respectively. General conclusions and limits of the study: In the small 56-69-year group, the increase in depth fell short of significance, most likely because of low power. No day 14 peak-response samples were available, so repertoires were characterized only after the peak T cell response. Nearly half of unique spike-specific TCRs reportedly recognized epitopes outside regions mutated in the B.1.351 and B.1.1.7 variants. Spike-specific TCR breadth and depth rose significantly after two AZD1222 doses compared with day 0 and with MenACWY recipients. Conclusions about previously exposed vaccinees were limited because only six AZD1222 recipients were SARS-CoV-2 seropositive at baseline. Participants were mostly white British and included more females than males, and it was suggested by the authors that clonal diversity may have been underestimated. The whole spike protein was spanned by vaccine-associated CD4 TCRs, and dominant responses were seen in regions 160-218 and 743-854.

The CDR3 regions of human TCRbeta chains were analyzed by immunosequencing. In the authors' own workflow: Repertoire TCRs were checked for matches against a reference library of SARS-CoV-2-specific TCRs that had been generated using the MIRA antigen-specificity platform. Breadth was defined as the fraction of unique TCRs that were SARS-CoV-2-associated, and depth was defined as the fraction of total T cells that were SARS-CoV-2-associated. Using the MIRA data, each spike-specific TCR was mapped to the spike region that the TCR reacts to and placed in a CD4 or CD8 class. Log10-transformed breadth and depth values were compared by one-way ANOVA with Sidak's multiple comparisons tests. TCRdb's version of the immuneACCESS table is confined to in-frame rearrangements and falls short of the full clone set. An unresolved V gene accounts for under half of the shortfall where checked; the remainder is of unknown origin. That table gives V, J and clone size, and the DNA gave D and trimming. The sample table shows under 200,000 clones, and about nine tenths are seen once. The leading ten clones occupy about 1.6% of the sample.

V was cut back by 2 bases and J by 5 bases, leaving a gap of 10 bases between them. The CDR3 numbers 14 residues from cysteine through phenylalanine. The retained sequence is limited to the CDR3, 42 bases, with the frame set at the first base. Per the germline V gene, SGHAT is the CDR1 and FQNNGV is the CDR2. The meaning of the sample's time point label: baseline before first vaccination. Samples from vaccinated people were obtained from the UK trials COV001 and COV002, which included a single-blind randomized controlled phase 2/3 trial of AZD1222 (ChAdOx1 nCoV-19) in healthy adults. Trial participant PBMC samples were collected at day 0 and day 28 after the second dose for TCRbeta chain sequencing. Note on this clone: Its antigen is still unknown. The sample holds no much larger clone one base away, and base qualities are not on file.

This receptor was taken from an adult in good health. The V and J genes are TRBV11-2 and TRBJ2-1, with TRBD2 perhaps the D gene, on 5 matching bases. The sequencing here drew on peripheral blood, taken on day 0 of AZD1222 vaccination. The CDR3 is CASSLTFGNNEQFF. In nucleotides, the sequence is TGTGCCAGCAGCTTAACGTTCGGGAACAATGAGCAGTTCTTC.